The 27 T cell receptor beta chains reported below all come from one sample, sequenced in a study of blood T cell repertoires in COVID-19 (dated by TCRdb to between 2020 and 2021). The library came from the immunoSEQ multiplex PCR assay. TCRdb holds this immuneACCESS table with in-frame rearrangements only. Some clones are missing; in checked studies, unresolved V genes explain under half, and the rest has no known cause. The sample table shows some 380,000 clones, and around 90% are seen once. 6.5% of the sample belongs to the ten largest clones. Sequences were obtained from peripheral blood. The source of these receptors is a man between 18 and 29 years old with active or convalescent COVID-19.

Comment on this clone: Other DNA variants within this sample encode the same CDR3. The chain joins TRBV5-4 to TRBJ1-1; D possibly corresponds to TRBD1 (6 bases). Germline loops: CDR1 SGHNT, CDR2 YYREEE (reference sequence). The V end was cut by 4 bases, the J end by 1 base, with 8 bases between. The CDR3 runs to 13 residues. CDR3 nucleotides: TGTGCCAGCAGCCCGGGACAGAACACTGAAGCTTTCTTT. It encodes CASSPGQNTEAFF.

The J gene is TRBJ1-4, the V gene TRBV6-5, with 7 nucleotides matching TRBD1. This CDR3 contains 13 residues. The junction had 5 bases not matched to a gene; V was cut back by 6 bases and J by 7 bases. The V gene's germline CDR1 is MNHEY and CDR2 SVGAGI. CDR3 DNA sequence: TGTGCCAGCAGACCGGGACAGCTTGAAAAACTGTTTTTT. Protein: CASRPGQLEKLFF.

CDR3 DNA: TGTGCCAGCAGTCCACCGGACAGGGCGACTAATGAAAAACTGTTTTTT. Translated, it gives CASSPPDRATNEKLFF. The chain recombines TRBV28 with TRBJ1-4, with 8 bases lining up with TRBD1. The CDR3 is made up of 16 amino acids. CDR1 is MDHEN, CDR2 SYDVKM, per germline. The trim removed 5 bases at V and 2 bases at J, leaving 7 bases unmatched.

This rearrangement joins TRBV4-3 to TRBJ1-2; D gene ambiguous. The germline gives CDR1 LGHNA, CDR2 YSLEER. The CDR3 contains 16 residues. Deletions cut 2 bases from V and 5 bases from J, with 18 bases between. The CDR3, as DNA: TGCGCCAGCAGCCAACGATACGAGGGCAGTCCTTATGGCTACACCTTC. It is translated as CASSQRYEGSPYGYTF.

The chain couples TRBV28 to TRBJ1-2, with TRBD1 matching 11 bases. In germline, CDR1 is MDHEN, CDR2 SYDVKM. The CDR3 is 14 residues long. V dropped 8 bases and J dropped 5; count of bases not matched to a gene: 7. The CDR3 protein is CASRDRGEPYGYTF. The CDR3 DNA sequence: TGTGCCAGCCGGGACAGGGGGGAACCTTATGGCTACACCTTC.

For this clone: The identical CDR3 is also encoded by other nucleotide sequences in the sample. The rearrangement links TRBV5-1 to TRBJ1-2; D ambiguous. Trimming took off 0 bases at V and 0 bases at J, with 6 bases between the two ends. Germline CDR1 is SGHRS and CDR2 is YFSETQ. This CDR3 region has 14 residues. CDR3 sequence reads: CASSLGGPNYGYTF. Here the CDR3 DNA reads TGCGCCAGCAGCTTGGGCGGTCCTAACTATGGCTACACCTTC.

The chain has TRBV14 and TRBJ2-3, with a weak D call TRBD1 (5 bases). The germline gives CDR1 SGHDN, CDR2 FVKESK. The V gene lost 6 bases and the J gene lost 8 bases, with 18 bases spanning the gap. The CDR3 contains 14 residues. CDR3 protein: CASRSKVQGSTQYF. The DNA of the CDR3 is TGTGCCAGCAGGTCAAAAGTTCAGGGCTCTACGCAGTATTTT.

The chain combines TRBV6-6 with TRBJ2-7, with TRBD1 matching over 7 bases. Germline V gene sequence: CDR1 MNHNY, CDR2 SVGAGI (reference sequence). V was pared by 8 bases and J by 2 bases, with 6 bases of the junction left unmatched. The length of the CDR3 is 13 residues. The chain's CDR3 is CASGWDSPYEQYF. The CDR3 DNA reads TGTGCCAGCGGATGGGACAGCCCCTACGAGCAGTACTTC.

The chain has TRBV20-1 and TRBJ2-3; 12 bases map to TRBD2. This CDR3 spans 16 amino acids. CDR1 DFQATT and CDR2 SNEGSKA come from the germline V gene (reference sequence). V gave up 3 bases and J gave up 0 bases; unmatched junction bases: 4. CDR3: CSASLAGGPSTDTQYF. DNA of the CDR3: TGCAGTGCTAGTCTAGCGGGAGGGCCGAGCACAGATACGCAGTATTTT.

This clone was seen a single time. The rearrangement joins TRBV11-1 to TRBJ2-1, with 8 bases lining up with TRBD2. The CDR3 is 15 residues long. V gave up 4 bases and J gave up 5 bases; unmatched junction bases: 7. CDR1 is SGHAT, CDR2 FQDESV, per germline (reference sequence). CDR3 nucleotides: TGTGCCAGCAGCTCACTAGCGGAGAAGCACAATGAGCAGTTCTTC. Its protein product is CASSSLAEKHNEQFF.

V is TRBV10-3 and J is TRBJ1-4; D is ambiguous. The CDR3 is 18 amino acids. V dropped 3 bases and J dropped 0 bases, with 17 bases sitting between them. Germline V gene lookup returns CDR1 ENHRY and CDR2 SYGVKD. CDR3 protein: CAISEVRGSTATNEKLFF. Here the CDR3 DNA reads TGTGCCATCAGTGAAGTCCGGGGATCTACTGCAACTAATGAAAAACTGTTTTTT.

This clone was counted a single time. This chain joins TRBV9 and TRBJ1-6; 9 bases align to TRBD1. This CDR3 spans 16 amino acids. From germline, CDR1 is SGDLS and CDR2 YYNGEE. With V trimmed by 3 bases and J by 3 bases, 4 bases remained unmatched. The CDR3 region has the DNA TGTGCCAGCAGCGCCACAGGGGGCCTCTATAATTCACCCCTCCACTTT. It encodes CASSATGGLYNSPLHF.

The CDR3 reads CASSLWTGRSTEAFF. Here the CDR3 DNA reads TGTGCCAGCAGCTTATGGACAGGGAGGAGCACTGAAGCTTTCTTT. The chain recombines TRBV7-9 with TRBJ1-1; 8 bases line up with TRBD1. V dropped 2 bases and J dropped 4; count of bases not matched to a gene: 6. CDR3 length: 15 residues. CDR1 is SEHNR, CDR2 FQNEAQ, per germline (reference sequence).

The rearrangement links TRBV2 to TRBJ2-7, with TRBD2 matching 7 bases. V was pared by 4 bases and J by 0 bases, with 6 bases of the junction left unmatched. The CDR3 runs to 15 residues. The germline CDR1 and CDR2 sequences are SNHLY and FYNNEI. In DNA form, the CDR3 reads TGTGCCAGCAGTGGTTCCGCTAGCGGCTCCTACGAGCAGTACTTC. It yields the protein CASSGSASGSYEQYF.

The chain carries TRBV19 and TRBJ2-1; 11 positions match TRBD2. Germline V gene lookup returns CDR1 LNHDA and CDR2 SQIVND (reference sequence). CDR3 size: 15 residues. V shed 4 bases, J shed 10 bases, and the junction held 9 bases outside the gene matches. The CDR3 DNA reads TGTGCCAGTAGTAAGACTAGCGGGGATTTTGAGGAGCAGTTCTTC. This codes for CASSKTSGDFEEQFF.

The V gene is TRBV9, the J gene TRBJ2-5; D unclear. Germline lookup yields CDR1 SGDLS and CDR2 YYNGEE. Trimming stripped 3 bases from V and 4 bases from J, with 13 bases between. CDR3 length equals 14 residues. The CDR3 loop reads CASSADPRGETQYF. CDR3 nucleotide sequence: TGTGCCAGCAGCGCAGATCCACGTGGAGAGACCCAGTACTTC.

This chain connects TRBV7-9 to TRBJ1-1; no definite D call. From germline, CDR1 is SEHNR and CDR2 FQNEAQ (reference sequence). V lost 3 bases to trimming and J lost 1 base, with 9 bases between them. The CDR3 runs 14 residues. The CDR3 protein is CASSFLGPNTEAFF. CDR3 DNA sequence: TGTGCCAGCAGCTTCCTCGGTCCGAACACTGAAGCTTTCTTT.

V and J are TRBV28 and TRBJ2-7; 11 bases are a match to TRBD1. The CDR3 covers 14 residues. Per germline, CDR1 MDHEN and CDR2 SYDVKM. Unmatched junction bases numbered 3, after V lost 6 bases and J lost 2 bases. The CDR3 DNA is TGTGCCAGCAGGGGACAGGGGGATGCCTACGAGCAGTACTTC. It encodes CASRGQGDAYEQYF.

The V call is TRBV28, the J call TRBJ1-5; D is ambiguous. CDR3 length equals 13 residues. Germline CDR1 and CDR2: MDHEN and SYDVKM. Deletions cut 7 bases from V and 7 bases from J, with 14 bases between. CDR3 loop: CASTPNLRQPQHF. The CDR3 DNA sequence: TGTGCCAGCACCCCCAACTTGAGGCAGCCCCAGCATTTT.

The chain recombines TRBV19 with TRBJ2-7, with D perhaps matching TRBD1 (6 bases). V was cut by 4 bases and J by 1 base, with 8 bases left in between. The CDR3 is 13 residues long. Germline CDR1 LNHDA, CDR2 SQIVND (reference sequence). CDR3 sequence reads: CASSRTESYEQYF. CDR3 in DNA: TGTGCCAGTAGTAGGACAGAATCCTACGAGCAGTACTTC.

To note about this clone: The sample contains more than one DNA sequence encoding this CDR3. The chain joins TRBV3-1 (or the pseudogene TRBV3-2) to TRBJ2-7; 9 nucleotides line up with TRBD2. This CDR3 has 14 amino acids. CDR1 and CDR2 (germline): LGHDT, YNNKEL (reference sequence). J lost 4 bases, V lost 3 bases, and 4 bases had no gene match. The CDR3 is CASSQGLAGYEQYF. The CDR3 region has the DNA TGTGCCAGCAGCCAGGGACTAGCAGGTTACGAGCAGTACTTC.

CDR3 region: CASSFVSESYEQYF. The CDR3 DNA reads as TGTGCCAGCAGTTTCGTTTCGGAGTCCTACGAGCAGTACTTC. This chain links TRBV27 with TRBJ2-7, with D unclear. Germline V gene lookup returns CDR1 MNHEY and CDR2 SMNVEV (reference sequence). The V gene lost 3 bases and the J gene lost 1 base, with 10 bases spanning the gap. This CDR3 has 14 amino acids.

The rearrangement joins TRBV12-5 to TRBJ1-1, with 9 bases matching TRBD1. The CDR3 has 15 amino acids. V shed 1 base, J shed 3 bases, and the junction held 3 bases outside the gene matches. Germline V gives CDR1 LGHNT, CDR2 FRNRAP. CDR3 nucleotide sequence: TGTGCTAGTGGTTTGGCGACAGGGGGAGACACTGAAGCTTTCTTT. Protein sequence: CASGLATGGDTEAFF.

This clone was counted between two and nine times. The chain combines TRBV9 with TRBJ1-5; no clear D. The ends were cut back, 0 bases at V and 1 base at J, with 8 bases in the middle. Germline loops: CDR1 SGDLS, CDR2 YYNGEE. The length of the CDR3 is 15 residues. In DNA form, the CDR3 reads TGTGCCAGCAGCGTAGACGCGAGGAGCAATCAGCCCCAGCATTTT. Protein product: CASSVDARSNQPQHF.

DNA of the CDR3: TGTGCCAGCAGTTACTCGAGAGAAAATGGCTACACCTTC. Protein product: CASSYSRENGYTF. The rearrangement joins TRBV6-5 to TRBJ1-2; unclear D gene. From germline, CDR1 is MNHEY and CDR2 SVGAGI. The length of the CDR3 is 13 residues. The V and J ends lost 0 bases and 6 bases respectively, with 8 bases between them.

The V and J genes are TRBV19 and TRBJ2-3; 8 nucleotides align to TRBD2. This CDR3 region has 14 residues. Trimming at V came to 9 bases and at J to 5 bases, leaving 10 bases not matched to a gene. The germline V gene encodes CDR1 LNHDA and CDR2 SQIVND (reference sequence). The CDR3 nucleotides read TGTGCCAGCCGACACGGGGGGGGCATAGATACGCAGTATTTT. It specifies CASRHGGGIDTQYF.

The chain links TRBV27 to TRBJ1-4; the D is unclear. Germline lookup yields CDR1 MNHEY and CDR2 SMNVEV (reference sequence). This CDR3 contains 14 residues. V was trimmed by 2 bases and J by 6 bases, leaving 10 bases between them. The CDR3, as DNA: TGTGCCAGCAGTTTAGAATACGGGGATGAAAAACTGTTTTTT. Its translation: CASSLEYGDEKLFF.